This T cell receptor beta chain comes out of a study of CD4 T cells in relation to SARS-CoV-2 and coronaviruses. The CDR3 is made up of 14 amino acids. Trimming took 7 bases from V and 7 from J; bases not matched to a gene: 10. Germline V CDR1 and CDR2: LGHDT, YNNKEL (reference sequence). Measured with immunoSEQ multiplex PCR; TCRdb has only the in-frame clones, and not every one. The sample has more than 50,000 clones, approximately 90% seen once. Before the COVID-19 pandemic, during about 2011-2019, CD4+ T cells were taken from unexposed donors. Sequences were obtained from memory CD4+ T cells from PBMCs. V is TRBV3-1 (or the pseudogene TRBV3-2) and J is TRBJ1-3, with 7 bases identical to TRBD1. This TCR came from a human donor in good health. The CDR3 nucleotides read TGTGCCAGCAAGCCCAGGGGGTCCAGTAACACCATATATTTT. This sequence encodes CASKPRGSSNTIYF.